A single sample gave rise to the 4 T cell receptor beta chains below, sequenced in a study of T cells after yellow fever vaccination. TCRdb used MiXCR to reprocess the 5' RACE reads, holding one entry per CDR3 protein. The data contain approximately 550,000 distinct CDR3 sequences, roughly 12% of them singletons. Material: PBMCs, obtained on the day of the yellow fever booster vaccination. The receptors stem from a man aged 30 to 45 who received the YFV17D yellow fever vaccine.

This sequence joins TRBV20-1 and TRBJ2-1, with D possibly being TRBD2 (6 bases). The germline CDR1 and CDR2 sequences are DFQATT and SNEGSKA (reference sequence). With 6 bases removed from V and 9 bases from J, the gap between germline ends came to 15 bases. The CDR3 loop spans 12 amino acids. The CDR3 region is CSADSGAAEQFF. In DNA form, the CDR3 reads TGCAGTGCCGATAGCGGCGCGGCTGAGCAGTTCTTC.

This clonotype was counted ten times or more. This rearrangement joins TRBV5-5 to TRBJ2-1; D remains unclear. Between the trimmed V and J ends, which lost 0 bases and 0 bases, there was a span of 7 bases. Germline V gene lookup returns CDR1 SGHKS and CDR2 YYEKEE (reference sequence). CDR3 length: 15 amino acids. CDR3 DNA sequence: TGTGCCAGCAGCTTGGACCCTTACTCCTACAATGAGCAGTTCTTC. Its translation is CASSLDPYSYNEQFF.

This clonotype was counted a few times. V and J are TRBV12-3 or TRBV12-4 and TRBJ2-1; TRBD2 might be the D (6 bases). The CDR3 runs 12 residues. V lost 6 bases and J 12 bases, leaving 15 bases between the germline ends. CDR3 bases: TGTGCCAGCAGCCAATCCGTGGGGGGGCAGTTCTTC. Translating it yields CASSQSVGGQFF.

This clonotype came up a few times. This chain connects TRBV7-8 to TRBJ1-6; 9 bases map to TRBD1. Looked up from germline, CDR1 is SGHVS and CDR2 is FQNEAQ. CDR3 length equals 15 residues. After removal of 1 base from V and 10 bases from J, the junction contained 5 bases not matched to a gene. CDR3 in amino acids: CASSLDRTGESPLHF. The CDR3 DNA sequence: TGTGCCAGCAGCTTAGATCGGACAGGGGAATCACCCCTCCACTTT. The full variable domain, with the rest looked up from reference TRBV7-8 and TRBJ1-6, is GAGVSQSPRYKVAKRGQDVALRCDPISGHVSLFWYQQALGQGPEFLTYFQNEAQLDKSGLPSDRFFAERPEGSVSTLKIQRTQQEDSAVYLCASSLDRTGESPLHFGNGTRLTVT.